A selection of T cell receptor beta chains follows, all from one sample in a study of post-analysis software for immune sequencing data. TCRdb processed the PCR reads anew with MiXCR; each CDR3 protein has one entry. The repertoire includes some 370,000 distinct CDR3 sequences, 30% to 45% of them detected once, and roughly an eighth sits in the top ten. Sequenced: blood. The receptor source for this set is a girl between 10 and 17 years old with multiple sclerosis. CDR3s include the opening cysteine and the closing phenylalanine or tryptophan. A D gene is named only where the DNA matches it firmly. Some rows have no size entry. The others give once, few or many, or a class for an expanded clone.

clone size	D gene	V gene	J gene	CDR3 DNA	CDR3 protein
few	.	TRBV6-5	TRBJ2-5	TGTGCCAGCAGCCCCGGCCTGGTGGCGAAGACCCAGTACTTC	CASSPGLVAKTQYF
.	.	TRBV29-1	TRBJ2-7	TGCAGCGTCCGACAGCCCGACTCCTACGAGCAGTACTTC	CSVRQPDSYEQYF
.	TRBD1	TRBV10-3	TRBJ1-6	TGTGCCATCCGTGTGGGGGACAGCGGAAATTCACCCCTCCACTTT	CAIRVGDSGNSPLHF
.	.	TRBV6-5	TRBJ1-2	TGTGCCAGCAGTTACTCGTCACAGGGAGGTGGCTACACCTTC	CASSYSSQGGGYTF
.	TRBD1	TRBV28	TRBJ2-1	TGTGCCAGCAGTACGGGGACAGAACTTTACAATGAGCAGTTCTTC	CASSTGTELYNEQFF
few	.	TRBV2	TRBJ1-1	TGTGCCAGCAGTGCTGACCCGAACACTGAAGCTTTCTTT	CASSADPNTEAFF
once	.	TRBV5-6	TRBJ2-5	TGTGCCAGCAGCTTTGACGATCCCGGGGGAGAGACCCAGTACTTC	CASSFDDPGGETQYF
few	.	TRBV6-5	TRBJ1-6	TGTGCCAGCAGTTACTCCGCCCTAAGACTGTTGGGAAATTCACCCCTCCACTTT	CASSYSALRLLGNSPLHF
.	TRBD2	TRBV6-2/TRBV6-3	TRBJ2-5	TGTGCCAGCATTCAACGAGGGCTAGCGGGGGGTAAAGAGACCCAGTACTTC	CASIQRGLAGGKETQYF
few	.	TRBV7-8	TRBJ2-3	TGTGCCAGCAGCACCCGACTAGTTGGTACGCAGTATTTT	CASSTRLVGTQYF
.	TRBD2	TRBV7-7	TRBJ2-1	TGTGCTAGCAGCTTAGGGGCGGGGGGGAGCGCCTACAATGAGCAGTTCTTC	CASSLGAGGSAYNEQFF
.	.	TRBV6-1	TRBJ1-5	TGTGCCAGCAGTGAACGGTATAGCAATCAGCCCCAGCATTTT	CASSERYSNQPQHF
.	TRBD2	TRBV18	TRBJ2-5	TGTGCCAGCTCACCGGGACTAGCGCTGGGCCAAGAGACCCAGTACTTC	CASSPGLALGQETQYF
.	TRBD1	TRBV6-1	TRBJ1-1	TGTGCCAGCAGTGCCCATATCACCGGGACAGGGAGGGTAGGAGCTTTCTTT	CASSAHITGTGRVGAFF
.	TRBD1	TRBV20-1	TRBJ1-2	TGCAGTGCTAGAGATCTTTCACACAGGGGGCGCGAGGGCTACACCTTC	CSARDLSHRGREGYTF
.	.	TRBV6-1	TRBJ2-5	TGTGCCAGCAGTGTCGGGGGACACGGTCGATACCAAGAGACCCAGTACTTC	CASSVGGHGRYQETQYF
few	TRBD2	TRBV5-1	TRBJ2-5	TGCGCCAGCAGCTTGGATCTAGCGGTCCAAGAGACCCAGTACTTC	CASSLDLAVQETQYF
.	.	TRBV19	TRBJ2-1	TGTGCCAGTAGCGAGGCAGCCTACAATGAGCAGTTCTTC	CASSEAAYNEQFF
.	TRBD1	TRBV5-6	TRBJ1-2	TGTGCCAGCAGCTTGTGGACAGGGAATAACTATGGCTACACCTTC	CASSLWTGNNYGYTF
few	.	TRBV15	TRBJ2-7	TGTGCCACCAGCAGAGATCCTCCCGGGGGCCTCTACGAGCAGTACTTC	CATSRDPPGGLYEQYF
few	TRBD1	TRBV14	TRBJ2-1	TGTGCCAGCAGACCCGGACAGGGTCGTGGAAATGAGCAGTTCTTC	CASRPGQGRGNEQFF
.	.	TRBV7-3	TRBJ2-2	TGTGCCAGCAGCCTAACAGGGCGAAACACCGGGGAGCTGTTTTTT	CASSLTGRNTGELFF
.	.	TRBV4-3	TRBJ2-2	TGCGCCAGCAGCCAAGATCGGTCCGCGAACACCGGGGAGCTGTTTTTT	CASSQDRSANTGELFF
.	.	TRBV20-1	TRBJ2-3	TGCAGTGCTACCTTAGGGGGGGGTGCAGATACGCAGTATTTT	CSATLGGGADTQYF
.	.	TRBV29-1	TRBJ2-6	TGCAGCGTTGGGGATCCGACAGGCATACCCTCTGGGGCCAACGTCCTGACTTTC	CSVGDPTGIPSGANVLTF
few	TRBD2	TRBV9	TRBJ2-1	TGTGCCAGCAGCGTAGCGGGGGGGATTTACAATGAGCAGTTCTTC	CASSVAGGIYNEQFF
.	.	TRBV7-8	TRBJ2-2	TGTGCCAGCAGCTTAGCTGGCGGGGCCACCGGGGAGCTGTTTTTT	CASSLAGGATGELFF
few	.	TRBV5-1	TRBJ2-1	TGCGCCAGCACGGAACAGGATTACTCCTACAATGAGCAGTTCTTC	CASTEQDYSYNEQFF
.	TRBD2	TRBV5-1	TRBJ2-7	TGCGCCAGCAGCTTTTCCAAAACGGGAGGAGGCTACGAGCAGTACTTC	CASSFSKTGGGYEQYF
.	.	TRBV3-1	TRBJ2-3	TGTGCCAGCGGAGCGGACGCCAGCACAGATACGCAGTATTTT	CASGADASTDTQYF
.	TRBD2	TRBV15	TRBJ2-2	TGTGCCACGCTGGAAGCGGGGGAGAACACCGGGGAGCTGTTTTTT	CATLEAGENTGELFF
.	.	TRBV5-1	TRBJ2-3	TGCGCCAGCACCCGAGAGGATACGCAGTATTTT	CASTREDTQYF
.	.	TRBV11-2	TRBJ2-7	TGTGCCAGCAGCTCGGGCGACTTCCCGGGCTACGAGCAGTACTTC	CASSSGDFPGYEQYF
.	.	TRBV12-3/TRBV12-4	TRBJ1-4	TGTGCCAGCAGTAGGGAACGAGGGGAAAAACTGTTTTTT	CASSRERGEKLFF
.	.	TRBV13	TRBJ2-5	TGTGCCAGCAGCTTAGGGGGTTCTTCCGACCAATCCCAGTACTTC	CASSLGGSSDQSQYF
.	TRBD2	TRBV15	TRBJ2-1	TGTGCCACCAGCAGAGACAAGCGGGGGGGCAACAATGAGCAGTTCTTC	CATSRDKRGGNNEQFF
.	TRBD2	TRBV10-3	TRBJ2-3	TGTGCCATCAGTGAGGGTCGAAGCGGGGGGGCGGTACGAGATACGCAGTATTTT	CAISEGRSGGAVRDTQYF
.	.	TRBV6-6	TRBJ2-1	TGTGCCGGCAGTTACTCTCCTTCCGGCTCCTACAATGAGCAGTTCTTC	CAGSYSPSGSYNEQFF
few	.	TRBV13	TRBJ2-5	TGTGCCAGCATACTGAAGACCCAGTACTTC	CASILKTQYF
many	.	TRBV5-1	TRBJ2-1	TGCGCCAGCAGCTTGGTTGCCAGGGGAGGTAATGAGCAGTTCTTC	CASSLVARGGNEQFF
.	TRBD1	TRBV7-9	TRBJ2-7	TGTGCCAGCAGCCCCAGACAGGGGGCTGTCTACGAGCAGTACTTC	CASSPRQGAVYEQYF
few	TRBD1	TRBV27	TRBJ1-6	TGTGCCAGCAGTCCCGGGACAGGGGTCGCGTCACCCCTCCACTTT	CASSPGTGVASPLHF
.	.	TRBV6-2/TRBV6-3	TRBJ1-5	TGTGCCAGCAGCTCGATAGGGGGGATCCCCTTTAGCAATCAGCCCCAGCATTTT	CASSSIGGIPFSNQPQHF
.	TRBD1	TRBV5-1	TRBJ2-1	TGCGCCAGCAGCCCTGACAGGGTGAACGAGCAGTTCTTC	CASSPDRVNEQFF
.	TRBD1	TRBV3-1	TRBJ2-1	TGTGCCAGCAGCCAAGACCAGGGGGCTAATGAGCAGTTCTTC	CASSQDQGANEQFF
.	TRBD1	TRBV5-1	TRBJ2-1	TGCGCCAGCAGCTTGGCGACAGGGGGCAATGAGCAGTTCTTC	CASSLATGGNEQFF
.	.	TRBV5-1	TRBJ2-5	TGCGCCAGCAGCTTGGACGGACGGGAGACCCAGTACTTC	CASSLDGRETQYF
.	TRBD1	TRBV29-1	TRBJ1-2	TGCAGCGTGAGCCGGGACAGGGGACTCGATGGCTACACCTTC	CSVSRDRGLDGYTF
many	.	TRBV6-1	TRBJ2-2	TGTGCCAGCATTCCAGGGTCGAACACCGGGGAGCTGTTTTTT	CASIPGSNTGELFF
few	TRBD2	TRBV10-3	TRBJ2-7	TGTGCCATCAGTGAGTCGACGACTAGCGGGGGCACGATCTACGAGCAGTACTTC	CAISESTTSGGTIYEQYF
few	.	TRBV20-1	TRBJ2-1	TGCAGTGCTAGCCGACAGGGAGGTCTCTACAATGAGCAGTTCTTC	CSASRQGGLYNEQFF
.	TRBD1	TRBV12-3/TRBV12-4	TRBJ2-1	TGTGCCAGCAGTTTTGAGACAGGGAATGAGCAGTTCTTC	CASSFETGNEQFF
.	TRBD1	TRBV18	TRBJ2-3	TGTGCCAGCTCACCAAGACAGGGGGCGGCGGGTACGCAGTATTTT	CASSPRQGAAGTQYF
.	TRBD1	TRBV12-3/TRBV12-4	TRBJ2-7	TGTGCCAGCAGTTTTAGTGGACAGGGGTTAATGGAGCAGTACTTC	CASSFSGQGLMEQYF
.	TRBD1	TRBV27	TRBJ1-2	TGTGCCAGCAGCCATACAGGGGGCGACTATGGCTACACCTTC	CASSHTGGDYGYTF
.	.	TRBV20-1	TRBJ2-5	TGCAGTGCGCTAAAACCATGGACAGTGGAAGAGACCCAGTACTTC	CSALKPWTVEETQYF